This T cell receptor (beta chain) was documented in a study of T-cell reconstitution after alpha-beta-depleted transplantation in children. Trimming shortened V by 1 base and J by 2 bases, and 15 bases separated the two germline ends. CDR3 length equals 16 residues. TCRbeta library construction was performed incorporating unique molecular identifiers. TCRdb fed the PCR reads into MiXCR, producing one record per CDR3 protein. The table records over 550,000 distinct CDR3 sequences, about 11% of them present only once. This clonotype was seen many times. This specimen consisted of PBMCs from the stem cell graft donor, obtained from the stem cell graft. The origin of this receptor is a human donor who donated a stem cell graft to a child with acute myeloid leukemia. The chain links TRBV12-3 or TRBV12-4 to TRBJ2-7, with D possibly being TRBD2 (5 bases). The CDR3 here is CASSLGAGNPTYEQYF. In DNA form, the CDR3 reads TGTGCCAGCAGTTTAGGTGCCGGGAACCCCACCTACGAGCAGTACTTC.